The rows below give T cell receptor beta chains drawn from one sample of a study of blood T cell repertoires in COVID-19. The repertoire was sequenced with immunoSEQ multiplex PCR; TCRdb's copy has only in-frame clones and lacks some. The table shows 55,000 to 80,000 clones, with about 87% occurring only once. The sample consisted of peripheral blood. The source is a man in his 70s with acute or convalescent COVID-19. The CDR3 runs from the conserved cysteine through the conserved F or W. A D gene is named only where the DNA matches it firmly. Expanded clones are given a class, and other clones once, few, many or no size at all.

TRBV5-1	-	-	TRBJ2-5	TGCGCCAGCAGCTTGGCAGGGCAGGGCCAAGAGACCCAGTACTTC	CASSLAGQGQETQYF
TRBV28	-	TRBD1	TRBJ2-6	TGTGCCAGCAGTTTCTCAATTCGGCAGGGGGCTTTCTCTGGGGCCAACGTCCTGACTTTC	CASSFSIRQGAFSGANVLTF
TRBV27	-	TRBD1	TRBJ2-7	TGTGCCAGCAGGCGACAGGGGGAACACGAGCAGTACTTC	CASRRQGEHEQYF
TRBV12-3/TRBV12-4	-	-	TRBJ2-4	TGTGCCAGCACCGGAAGGACACCCAACATTCAGTACTTC	CASTGRTPNIQYF
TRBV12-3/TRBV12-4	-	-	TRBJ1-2	TGTGCCAGCAGCCTCCGAGGCACCGGCTACACCTTC	CASSLRGTGYTF
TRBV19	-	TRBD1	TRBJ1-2	TGTGCCAGTAGTAAGTCGACAACAGGGGACTATGGCTACACCTTC	CASSKSTTGDYGYTF
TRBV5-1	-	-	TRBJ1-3	TGCGCCAGCAGCTACAATTTTAGGGGAACGACTGGAAACACCATATATTTT	CASSYNFRGTTGNTIYF
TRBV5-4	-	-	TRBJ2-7	TGTGCCAGCAGCTTCGTTATGGGGGCAGATGAGCAGTACTTC	CASSFVMGADEQYF
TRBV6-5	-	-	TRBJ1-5	TGTGCCAGCAGTTTCTCAGGAGAGCTTAATCAGCCCCAGCATTTT	CASSFSGELNQPQHF
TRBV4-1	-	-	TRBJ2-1	TGCGCCAGCAGCCCCTATTACAATGAGCAGTTCTTC	CASSPYYNEQFF
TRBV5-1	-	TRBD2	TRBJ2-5	TGCGCCAGCAGCTTGGCCCCGCTAGCGGGGGGCCCGCAAGAGACCCAGTACTTC	CASSLAPLAGGPQETQYF
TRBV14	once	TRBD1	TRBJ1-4	TGTGCCAGCAGCCCCTACAGGGGGCGAAATGAAAAACTGTTTTTT	CASSPYRGRNEKLFF
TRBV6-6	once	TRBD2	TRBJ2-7	TGTGCCAGCAGTTACTCAACGGGGGGCTCCTACGAGCAGTACTTC	CASSYSTGGSYEQYF
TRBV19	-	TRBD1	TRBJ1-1	TGTGCCAGTAGTAGGGACAGGAGGGCTGAAGCTTTCTTT	CASSRDRRAEAFF
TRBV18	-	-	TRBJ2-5	TGTGCCAGCTCACCGTCTAGCCTAGAGACCCAGTACTTC	CASSPSSLETQYF
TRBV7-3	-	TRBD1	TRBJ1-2	TGTGCCAGCAGCCCGGGGACAGGGCCACTTGTCGATGGCCACACCTTC	CASSPGTGPLVDGHTF
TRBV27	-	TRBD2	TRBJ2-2	TGTGCCAGCAGGGCGGGAGGAACCGGGGAGCTGTTTTTT	CASRAGGTGELFF
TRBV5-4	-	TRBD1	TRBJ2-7	TGTGCCAGCAGCCGTGACAGGGTTTTTAACGAGCAGTACTTC	CASSRDRVFNEQYF
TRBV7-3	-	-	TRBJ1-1	TGTGCCAGCAGCTTACGGGGGGCAGCTGAAGCTTTCTTT	CASSLRGAAEAFF
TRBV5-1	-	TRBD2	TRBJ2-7	TGCGCCAGCAGGCCAGCGGGGGGGACGCCCTACGAGCAGTACTTC	CASRPAGGTPYEQYF
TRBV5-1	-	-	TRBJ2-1	TGCGCCAGCAGCTTGACAGGAAACAATGAGCAGTTCTTC	CASSLTGNNEQFF
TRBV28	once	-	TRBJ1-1	TGTGCCAGCAGTACTGGACTGGGGGGGACTGAAGCTTTCTTT	CASSTGLGGTEAFF
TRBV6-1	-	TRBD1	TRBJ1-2	TGTGCCAGCAGTGACCCGGGACAGGTATTTAACTATGGCTACACCTTC	CASSDPGQVFNYGYTF
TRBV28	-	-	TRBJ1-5	TGTGCCAGCAGGGTCGGGGGGGCGAATCAGCCCCAGCATTTT	CASRVGGANQPQHF
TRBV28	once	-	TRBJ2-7	TGTGCCAGCCCAGGGCCTCGGGGGGAGCAGTACTTC	CASPGPRGEQYF
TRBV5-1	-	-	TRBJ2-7	TGCGCCAGCAGCTTTCGACAAGCCGCCTACGAGCAGTACTTC	CASSFRQAAYEQYF
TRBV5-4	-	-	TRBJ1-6	TGTGCCAGCAGCTTGAAGCCGAGCTCCTATAATTCACCCCTCCACTTT	CASSLKPSSYNSPLHF
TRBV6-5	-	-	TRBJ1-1	TGTGCCAGCAGTTATTCGTACAGTCCTATCACTGAAGCTTTCTTT	CASSYSYSPITEAFF
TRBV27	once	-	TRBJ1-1	TGTGCCAGCAGTTCACTCACAGGGACTGAAGCTTTCTTT	CASSSLTGTEAFF
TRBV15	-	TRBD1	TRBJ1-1	TGTGCCACCAGCAGACGGACAGGAGTGAACACTGAAGCTTTCTTT	CATSRRTGVNTEAFF
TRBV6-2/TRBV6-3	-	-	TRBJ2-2	TGTGCCAGCAGTTACTTCGGCGGGGTTACCGGGGAGCTGTTTTTT	CASSYFGGVTGELFF
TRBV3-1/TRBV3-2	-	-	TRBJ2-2	TGTGCCAGCGCGAGGGGGGGAGGCACCGGGGAGCTGTTTTTT	CASARGGGTGELFF
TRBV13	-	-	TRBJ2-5	TGTGCCAGCAGCTTCACTCCCAAAGAGACCCAGTACTTC	CASSFTPKETQYF
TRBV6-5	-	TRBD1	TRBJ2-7	TGTGCCAGCAGAATCACCGGGACAGGGACCTACGAGCAGTACTTC	CASRITGTGTYEQYF
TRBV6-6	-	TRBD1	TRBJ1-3	TGTGCCAGCAGTTACTTACAGGGGTTATCTGGAAACACCATATATTTT	CASSYLQGLSGNTIYF
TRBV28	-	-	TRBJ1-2	TGTGCCAGCAGCGCCGGGACACCTCTCTATGGCTACACCTTC	CASSAGTPLYGYTF
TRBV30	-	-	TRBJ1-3	TGTGCCTGGAGGCTCTTAGGGAGGGAAAACACCATATATTTT	CAWRLLGRENTIYF
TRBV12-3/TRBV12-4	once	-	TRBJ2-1	TGTGCCAGCTGCAAGGGGGAATACAATGAGCAGTTCTTC	CASCKGEYNEQFF
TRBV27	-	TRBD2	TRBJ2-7	TGTGCCAGACCACTCTTGCGGGGGGCTGGGAACGAGCAGTACTTC	CARPLLRGAGNEQYF
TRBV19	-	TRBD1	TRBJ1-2	TGTGCCTGCCGGGGACAGGGGGCGGAGGGCTACACCTTC	CACRGQGAEGYTF
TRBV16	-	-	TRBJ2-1	TGTGCCAGCAGCCCCTTTAGCAATGAGCAGTTCTTC	CASSPFSNEQFF
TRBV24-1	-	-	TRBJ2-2	TGTGCCACCAGTGATTTTTCGGGGGATACCGGGGAGCTGTTTTTT	CATSDFSGDTGELFF
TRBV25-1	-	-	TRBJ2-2	TGTGCCAGCAGTGAATGGGCCGGTAGCGGCTACACCGGGGAGCTGTTTTTT	CASSEWAGSGYTGELFF
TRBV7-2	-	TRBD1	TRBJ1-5	TGTGCCAGCAGCTGGACAGGGGGACTGAGCAATCAGCCCCAGCATTTT	CASSWTGGLSNQPQHF
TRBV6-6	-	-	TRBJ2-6	TGTGCCAGCAGTCCCCGGACAGTTTCCTCTGGGGCCAACGTCCTGACTTTC	CASSPRTVSSGANVLTF
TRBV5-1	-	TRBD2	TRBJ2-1	TGCGCCAGCAGCTTTAGCGGGAGGGCAGGTGGCGATGAGCAGTTCTTC	CASSFSGRAGGDEQFF
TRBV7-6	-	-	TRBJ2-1	TGTGCCAGCAGCACCTTAAGGACATCCGATGAGCAGTTCTTC	CASSTLRTSDEQFF
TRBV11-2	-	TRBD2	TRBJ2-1	TGTGCCAGCAGCTTAGTGAGAAGCGGGGGGGCCACCGAGCAGTTCTTC	CASSLVRSGGATEQFF
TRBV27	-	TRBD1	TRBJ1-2	TGTGCCAGCAGTCTCGACAGGGACGATGGCTACACCTTC	CASSLDRDDGYTF